This TCR beta chain appears in the sequencing data of a study of shared clonotypes between healthy human individuals. Overall study: A couple of women and a few men aged 18 to 49 served as donors.

The CDR3 contains 17 residues. The protocol was immunoSEQ multiplex PCR, while the TCRdb copy is restricted to in-frame clones and leaves out a portion. The sample lists roughly 2,300,000 clones, 85% to 95% occurring once. The chain uses TRBV21-1 and TRBJ2-5; no DNA check was done on the table's D call, TRBD1. TRBV21-1 is given as a pseudogene. The sequenced sample was naive CD4+ T cells from PBMCs. As for subset: CD45RA+ positively selected. This receptor was obtained from a man between 18 and 29 years old in good health. Some clones in this sample may be carry-over from other donors' samples. CDR3 in amino acids: CASSKARDRGHQETQYF. Here the CDR3 DNA reads TGTGCCAGCAGCAAAGCTCGGGACAGGGGGCACCAAGAGACCCAGTACTTC.